This T cell receptor (beta chain) was identified in a study of control samples from healthy donors and cancer patients. Some clones are missing from TCRdb's copy, which holds only in-frame ones; the method was immunoSEQ multiplex PCR. The sample lists 95,000 to 150,000 clones; about 89% were seen once. The receptor was isolated from a man aged 55 to 70 in good health. What was sequenced was blood.

This CDR3 reads CASSPAGGQPQHF. The DNA for the CDR3 is TGTGCCAGCAGTCCGGCAGGGGGTCAGCCCCAGCATTTT. V usage is TRBV6-5 and J usage is TRBJ1-5; 7 positions match TRBD1. Germline trimming cut 5 bases from V and 6 bases from J; bases unmatched to any gene: 4. Germline CDR1 reads MNHEY; CDR2 reads SVGAGI. CDR3 length: 13 amino acids.